This T cell receptor (beta chain) stems from a study of cytomegalovirus exposure and HLA in healthy donors. Study observations and caveats: Cytomegalovirus status was reportedly diagnosed by the classifier with high sensitivity and specificity. Previously analyzed data showed that most TCR beta V segments were productive at a frequency of about 87% or about 30%.

As concerns this clone: Its cognate antigen is unknown.

All donors participated as healthy donors of bone marrow. With 60 Vbeta and 13 Jbeta primers, the PCR was carried out. The assay was immunoSEQ multiplex PCR, and TCRdb's table has in-frame clones only and misses some. This table lists approximately 150,000 clones. Trimming removed 5 bases from V and 1 base from J; junction bases left unmatched: 7. Germline V CDR1 and CDR2: SGHRS, YFSETQ. The CDR3 covers 15 residues. Material: PBMCs. This chain uses TRBV5-1 with TRBJ1-1; 8 bases match TRBD1. This clonotype originated in a woman in her forties or fifties in good health and CMV-seronegative. The CDR3 loop is CASRRDRSSNTEAFF. CDR3 coding DNA: TGCGCCAGCAGGAGGGACAGGTCATCGAACACTGAAGCTTTCTTT.